This TCR beta chain was sequenced for a study of blood T cells in healthy people across ages. CDR1 is SGHTA, CDR2 FQGNSA, per germline. The CDR3 is made up of 17 amino acids. V was clipped by 5 bases and J by 0 bases; unmatched bases: 7. Primers used in a second PCR of about 7 to 12 cycles were a sample-barcoded 5' primer and a J-beta primer mix. Using its own MiXCR run on the 5' RACE reads, TCRdb lists one record per CDR3 protein. The table has roughly 500,000 distinct CDR3 sequences, 27% seen once. This clonotype originated in a woman aged 70-85 years in good health. Sequenced material: blood. The rearrangement uses TRBV7-2 and TRBJ2-2, with 9 bases matching TRBD2. The CDR3, as DNA: TGTGCCAGCAGCCGGGCGGGGGGGCTCGCGAACACCGGGGAGCTGTTTTTT. Its protein is CASSRAGGLANTGELFF.